This T cell receptor (beta chain) was sequenced for a study of cytotoxic CD8 clonotypes in ibrutinib-treated CLL. Findings of the study overall: T-cell clonality at baseline went above that of age-matched healthy donors and rose and fell with circulating CD8+ T-cell counts. Sampling times (in sustained-remission versus progressing patients) were not the same.

The assay was immunoSEQ multiplex PCR, and TCRdb's table has in-frame clones only and misses some. Of roughly 150,000 clones listed, around 80% are singletons. Note on this clone: Its antigen remains unknown.

The TCR was taken from a human donor with chronic lymphocytic leukemia. The specimen was PBMCs, collected after 24 months of ibrutinib treatment.

The DNA for the CDR3 is TGTGCCAGCAGGGAGGCTCCTAGCACAGATACGCAGTATTTT. Protein: CASREAPSTDTQYF. V usage is TRBV6-1 and J usage is TRBJ2-3, with D perhaps TRBD2 (5 bases). The CDR3 extends over 14 amino acids. Germline V gene data show CDR1 as MNHNS and CDR2 as SASEGT. V was clipped by 6 bases and J by 0 bases, with 10 bases between them.